This T cell receptor beta chain came from a study of T cell repertoires in cytomegalovirus infection. About the study: Well-studied HLA-B-restricted epitopes and recently identified HLA-C-restricted epitopes of CMV were both used in the study. The public TCR beta signatures pointed to both CMV infection and matching HLA type. Whole-study results and caveats: CMV-specific TCR beta clonotypes restricted by HLA-C were the ones dominating the ex vivo response. Cumulative frequency of public TCR beta families picked out carriers of CMV plus the relevant HLA.

Each CDR3 protein is one row after TCRdb ran MiXCR on the reads. The sample holds approximately 730,000 distinct CDR3 sequences, around a third seen once. Concerning this clonotype: Antigen: not known.

The receptor was isolated from a human donor in good health (CMV status not recorded). Some clones in this sample may be carry-over from other donors' samples. Sequencing was performed on cultured PBMCs, taken from culture after CMV antigen stimulation.

CDR3 DNA: TGCAGTGCTAGGACTAGCGCGGAGACCCAGTACTTC. Translated, it gives CSARTSAETQYF. The chain combines TRBV20-1 with TRBJ2-5; TRBD2 matches 8 bases. The length of the CDR3 is 12 residues. Germline V CDR1 and CDR2: DFQATT, SNEGSKA (reference sequence). With V trimmed by 3 bases and J by 5 bases, 2 bases remained unmatched.